The clone carrying this T cell receptor (beta chain) was counted only a few times. Its target is not known. Using a J-beta primer mix together with a sample-barcoded 5' primer, a second PCR was run for roughly 7 to 11 cycles. TCRdb passed the 5' RACE reads through MiXCR, listing each CDR3 protein once. The sample holds 650,000 to 800,000 distinct CDR3 sequences, roughly 44% seen once. Germline CDR1 reads SGDLS; CDR2 reads YYNGEE. The CDR3 totals 15 residues. V dropped 3 bases and J dropped 6; count of bases not matched to a gene: 7. This entry is derived from a study of blood T cells in healthy people across ages. Study-wide context: T cells yielded about one barcoded beta molecule per two cells through template switching. Findings of the study overall: A strong correlation was found between TCR beta diversity and the percentage of naive T cells.

Each donor's blood draw was 7.5 to 10 milliliters of peripheral blood. The rearrangement links TRBV9 to TRBJ2-1; 9 nucleotides agree with TRBD1. Sequencing used blood. The clonotype was recovered from a man aged 55 to 70 in good health. Written as DNA, the CDR3 is TGTGCCAGCAGCGATGAAGGACAGGGGTTCAATGAGCAGTTCTTC. Amino acids: CASSDEGQGFNEQFF.